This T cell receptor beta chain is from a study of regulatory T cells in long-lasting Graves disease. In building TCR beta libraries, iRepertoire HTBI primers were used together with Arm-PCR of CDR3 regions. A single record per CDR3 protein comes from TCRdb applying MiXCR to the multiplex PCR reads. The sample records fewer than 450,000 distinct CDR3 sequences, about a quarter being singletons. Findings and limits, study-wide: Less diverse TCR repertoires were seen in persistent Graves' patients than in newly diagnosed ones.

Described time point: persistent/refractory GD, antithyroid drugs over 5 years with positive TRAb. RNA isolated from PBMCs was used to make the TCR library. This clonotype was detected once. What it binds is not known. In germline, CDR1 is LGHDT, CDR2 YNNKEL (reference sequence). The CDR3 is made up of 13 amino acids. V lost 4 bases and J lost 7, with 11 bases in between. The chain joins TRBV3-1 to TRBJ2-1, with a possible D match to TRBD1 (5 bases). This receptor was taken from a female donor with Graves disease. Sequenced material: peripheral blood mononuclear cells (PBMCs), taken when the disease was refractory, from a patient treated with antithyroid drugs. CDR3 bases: TGTGCCAGCAGCCGATCGACAGAGAATGAGCAGTTCTTC. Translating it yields CASSRSTENEQFF.